These 21 T cell receptor beta chains came from one sample sequenced in a study of PD-1 blockade in classical Hodgkin lymphoma. All the patients suffered relapse after autologous stem cell transplantation, and brentuximab vedotin exposure differed. Clones were sequenced by immunoSEQ multiplex PCR, and TCRdb holds only the in-frame ones, with some missing. The repertoire has around 10,000 clones, 80% of them found once; the top ten carry roughly 35%. Sequenced material: peripheral blood mononuclear cells (PBMCs), taken before the second cycle of nivolumab. These receptors were collected from a human donor with classical Hodgkin lymphoma.

This chain joins TRBV14 and TRBJ2-1; unclear D gene. V was clipped by 2 bases and J by 6 bases, with 11 bases between them. CDR1 SGHDN and CDR2 FVKESK come from the germline V gene. This CDR3 region has 14 residues. The CDR3: CASSQRGSGNEQFF. DNA for the CDR3: TGTGCCAGCAGCCAACGAGGATCGGGCAATGAGCAGTTCTTC.

The chain is built from TRBV23-1 and TRBJ1-5; the D gene is possibly TRBD1 (6 bases). TRBV23-1 is known as an ORF, though its function is uncertain. The CDR3 covers 17 residues. Trimming took off 6 bases at V and 0 bases at J, with 18 bases between the two ends. The CDR3 spells CASRTKDSLTSNQPQHF. The CDR3 DNA follows: TGCGCCAGCAGGACGAAGGACAGTTTAACTAGCAATCAGCCCCAGCATTTT.

This clone is judged large. The chain is built from TRBV4-2 and TRBJ1-1; the D gene is possibly TRBD1 (5 bases). CDR1 is LGHNA and CDR2 is YNFKEQ in the germline V gene. The CDR3 sequence is 15 residues long. V gave up 4 bases and J gave up 2 bases, with 14 bases separating them. The CDR3 nucleotides read TGTGCCAGCAGCCCCAGGTCTGACAGAAACACTGAAGCTTTCTTT. This codes for CASSPRSDRNTEAFF.

This chain connects TRBV30 to TRBJ2-7; TRBD1 agrees at 8 bases. The CDR3 extends over 14 amino acids. CDR1 is GTSNPN, CDR2 SVGIG, per germline (reference sequence). V was pared by 1 base and J by 6 bases, with 8 bases of the junction left unmatched. In DNA form, the CDR3 reads TGTGCCTGGAGTGATTGGACAGGGTGGTCCGAGCAGTACTTC. This translates into CAWSDWTGWSEQYF.

V and J are TRBV5-5 and TRBJ1-2, with no clear D. CDR1 is SGHKS and CDR2 is YYEKEE in the germline V gene (reference sequence). Deletions cut 3 bases from V and 1 base from J, with 13 bases between. This CDR3 comprises 15 residues. The CDR3 protein is CASSSSIGINYGYTF. As DNA, the CDR3 is TGTGCCAGCAGCTCCTCAATCGGGATTAACTATGGCTACACCTTC. Together with reference TRBV5-5 and TRBJ1-2, the CDR3 gives the full variable domain: DAGVTQSPTHLIKTRGQQVTLRCSPISGHKSVSWYQQVLGQGPQFIFQYYEKEERGRGNFPDRFSARQFPNYSSELNVNALLLGDSALYLCASSSSIGINYGYTFGSGTRLTVV.

This clone was picked up a small number of times. J is TRBJ1-5 and V is TRBV7-8; D not resolved. V lost 0 bases, J lost 6 bases, and 9 bases lay in between. CDR3 length equals 14 residues. CDR1 and CDR2 from the germline V gene are SGHVS and FQNEAQ. The CDR3 spells CASSLATGTQPQHF. CDR3 DNA: TGTGCCAGCAGCTTAGCGACGGGAACTCAGCCCCAGCATTTT.

The V gene is TRBV18, the J gene TRBJ1-1; no reliable D call. The ends were cut back, 4 bases at V and 3 bases at J, with 15 bases in the middle. Germline V gene data show CDR1 as KGHSH and CDR2 as LQKENI. This CDR3 contains 15 residues. The CDR3 DNA is TGTGCCAGCTCACTCACCCATTCTCACGACACTGAAGCTTTCTTT. As protein: CASSLTHSHDTEAFF. The full variable domain, completed using reference TRBV18 and TRBJ1-1, is NAGVMQNPRHLVRRRGQEARLRCSPMKGHSHVYWYRQLPEEGLKFMVYLQKENIIDESGMPKERFSAEFPKEGPSILRIQQVVRGDSAAYFCASSLTHSHDTEAFFGQGTRLTVV.

The genes are TRBV18 and TRBJ2-5; D is perhaps TRBD2 (5 bases). This CDR3 is built from 13 residues. Germline V gene sequence: CDR1 KGHSH, CDR2 LQKENI. Trimming left V 2 bases short and J 5 bases short, with 9 bases between. CDR3 residues: CASSPEPGETQYF. The CDR3, as DNA: TGTGCCAGCTCACCAGAGCCGGGGGAGACCCAGTACTTC.

J is TRBJ2-1 and V is TRBV4-2; D gene unclear. CDR1 and CDR2 from the germline V gene are LGHNA and YNFKEQ. Between the trimmed V and J ends, which lost 1 base and 4 bases, there was a span of 11 bases. The CDR3 length is 15 residues. The chain's CDR3 is CASSQGADPYNEQFF. The DNA of the CDR3 is TGTGCCAGCAGCCAAGGAGCAGACCCTTACAATGAGCAGTTCTTC.

This chain uses TRBV6-6 with TRBJ1-1; D gene uncertain. The CDR3 spans 14 residues. Germline lookup yields CDR1 MNHNY and CDR2 SVGAGI (reference sequence). The V end was cut by 5 bases, the J end by 0 bases, with 10 bases between. Written as DNA, the CDR3 is TGTGCCAGCAGTCCCCCTGAGGTGAACACTGAAGCTTTCTTT. Its protein is CASSPPEVNTEAFF.

CDR3 loop: CASSLEASGQTQYF. CDR3 sequence (DNA): TGCGCCAGCAGCCTTGAAGCTAGCGGTCAGACCCAGTACTTC. V usage is TRBV4-1 and J usage is TRBJ2-5; 7 nucleotides line up with TRBD2. Germline assignment: CDR1 MGHRA and CDR2 YSYEKL. The junction had 8 bases not matched to a gene; V was cut back by 4 bases and J by 6 bases. This CDR3 region has 14 residues.

The chain employs TRBV6-8 and TRBJ1-5, with a weak D call TRBD1 (5 bases). V was shortened by 5 bases and J by 3 bases, with 11 bases between the two germline ends. From germline, CDR1 is MNHGY and CDR2 SAAAGT. This CDR3 has 14 residues. CDR3 amino acids: CASSPGGNNQPQHF. The CDR3 region has the DNA TGTGCCAGCAGTCCCGGGGGTAACAATCAGCCCCAGCATTTT.

The CDR3 DNA reads as TGTGCCACCAGCAATTATTTACAGGCCTCTGGAAACACCATATATTTT. This codes for CATSNYLQASGNTIYF. The chain employs TRBV15 and TRBJ1-3, with D possibly TRBD1 on 5 matching bases. Per germline, CDR1 LNHNV and CDR2 YYDKDF (reference sequence). The CDR3 has 16 residues. With 4 bases removed from V and 0 bases from J, the gap between germline ends came to 13 bases.

This clone showed up just a few times. The rearrangement uses TRBV6-1 and TRBJ2-6; tentatively, D is TRBD2 (6 bases). The CDR3 runs to 14 residues. With 3 bases removed from V and 3 bases from J, the gap between germline ends came to 6 bases. Germline V gives CDR1 MNHNS, CDR2 SASEGT. The CDR3 DNA follows: TGTGCCAGCAGTGACGGGAGTGGGGCCAACGTCCTGACTTTC. Translating it yields CASSDGSGANVLTF.

The chain joins TRBV5-8 to TRBJ2-3; D ambiguous. CDR1 and CDR2 from the germline V gene are SGHTS and YDEGEE. Trimming removed 1 base at V and 0 bases at J, with 15 bases between. This CDR3 has 17 residues. This CDR3 is CASSLRIVLASTDTQYF. In DNA form, the CDR3 reads TGTGCCAGCAGCTTGCGCATCGTATTAGCTAGCACAGATACGCAGTATTTT.

The chain employs TRBV5-6 and TRBJ1-5; D remains unclear. Between the trimmed V and J ends, which lost 3 bases and 5 bases, there was a span of 12 bases. Per germline, CDR1 SGHDT and CDR2 YYEEEE. The CDR3 spans 14 residues. The CDR3 coding sequence is TGTGCCAGCAGCTCGGGGATTGGGTATCAGCCCCAGCATTTT. This encodes CASSSGIGYQPQHF.

In DNA form, the CDR3 reads TGTGCCAGCAGTGAAGCAGGGTCCCCTAATGAAAAACTGTTTTTT. It codes for CASSEAGSPNEKLFF. The chain recombines TRBV6-1 with TRBJ1-4; D remains unclear. V was cut by 0 bases and J by 3 bases, with 8 bases left in between. Per the germline V gene, CDR1 is MNHNS and CDR2 is SASEGT. The CDR3 spans 15 residues.

The rearrangement uses TRBV28 and TRBJ2-7; 7 bases align to TRBD1. Germline V lookup: CDR1 MDHEN, CDR2 SYDVKM. The CDR3 has 14 amino acids. V shed 6 bases, J shed 6 bases, and the junction held 11 bases outside the gene matches. CDR3 residues: CASRRWQGVIEQYF. The DNA for the CDR3 is TGTGCCAGCAGACGGTGGCAGGGGGTGATCGAGCAGTACTTC.

In nucleotides, the CDR3 is TGTGCCTGGAGTCTCCGAGGGTGGAGGGGCTACACCTTC. This gives the protein CAWSLRGWRGYTF. The chain uses TRBV30 and TRBJ1-2; D remains ambiguous. This CDR3 spans 13 amino acids. CDR1 and CDR2 from the germline V gene are GTSNPN and SVGIG (reference sequence). Between the trimmed V and J ends, which lost 2 bases and 8 bases, there was a span of 15 bases.

The chain uses TRBV5-4 and TRBJ2-1; TRBD1 is a possible D gene (5 bases). The CDR3 loop spans 12 amino acids. From germline, CDR1 is SGHNT and CDR2 YYREEE (reference sequence). The V end was cut by 4 bases, the J end by 15 bases, with 17 bases between. The CDR3 coding sequence is TGTGCCAGCAGCCCTGCTGACAGTATCCCGTTCTTC. Translation gives CASSPADSIPFF.

This chain connects TRBV2 to TRBJ1-1; D unresolved. CDR3 length equals 14 residues. V lost 5 bases and J lost 0, with 10 bases in between. CDR1 and CDR2 from the germline V gene are SNHLY and FYNNEI. Written as DNA, the CDR3 is TGTGCCAGCAGTCTAACCGGGATGAACACTGAAGCTTTCTTT. Its translation is CASSLTGMNTEAFF.